Each of the 31 T cell receptor beta chains below was sequenced from the same sample in a study of cytomegalovirus exposure and HLA in healthy donors. This PCR relied on a set of 60 Vbeta primers and 13 Jbeta primers. Libraries were prepared by immunoSEQ multiplex PCR; TCRdb keeps only in-frame clonotypes and omits some of them. The sample holds under 250,000 clones; around 84% are singletons and the top ten take 0.2% to 0.3%. The sample comprised PBMCs. The receptor set was obtained from a girl aged 2 to 10 in good health and CMV-seronegative.

As to this clone: This same CDR3 is encoded by further DNA sequences in the sample. This chain uses TRBV9 with TRBJ2-3, with TRBD2 identical over 10 bases. V trimming: 0 bases; J trimming: 0 bases; junction bases outside the gene matches: 4. Germline V gives CDR1 SGDLS, CDR2 YYNGEE. This CDR3 spans 17 amino acids. The CDR3 sequence: CASSVGLAGASTDTQYF. In DNA form, the CDR3 reads TGTGCCAGCAGCGTAGGTCTAGCGGGGGCAAGCACAGATACGCAGTATTTT.

The V call is TRBV5-1, the J call TRBJ2-7; TRBD2 matches 10 bases. CDR3 length: 13 amino acids. The V and J ends lost 5 bases and 5 bases, in that order; junction bases with no gene match: 4. Looked up from germline, CDR1 is SGHRS and CDR2 is YFSETQ. CDR3 nucleotide sequence: TGCGCCAGCAGTGAGGGACTAGCGAACGAGCAGTACTTC. Amino acids: CASSEGLANEQYF.

J is TRBJ1-1 and V is TRBV10-2; no clear D gene. CDR1 is WSHSY and CDR2 is SAAADI in the germline V gene. V gave up 5 bases and J gave up 1 base, with 8 bases separating them. The length of the CDR3 is 13 residues. The CDR3 region is CASSLNSNTEAFF. The DNA of the CDR3 is TGCGCCAGCAGTTTGAACTCGAACACTGAAGCTTTCTTT.

The rearrangement uses TRBV5-4 and TRBJ2-1, with D maybe TRBD2 (6 bases). The CDR3 covers 15 residues. Trimming took off 4 bases at V and 0 bases at J, with 11 bases between the two ends. Germline V gives CDR1 SGHNT, CDR2 YYREEE (reference sequence). The CDR3 region is CASSLIADSYNEQFF. The CDR3 coding sequence is TGTGCCAGCAGCCTGATAGCGGACTCCTACAATGAGCAGTTCTTC.

The CDR3 reads CASRTQGSNYGYTF. Written as DNA, the CDR3 is TGTGCCAGCAGGACTCAGGGGTCTAACTATGGCTACACCTTC. This rearrangement joins TRBV6-5 to TRBJ1-2; D is possibly TRBD1 (6 bases). This CDR3 comprises 14 residues. Germline CDR1 is MNHEY and CDR2 is SVGAGI. Trimming took 6 bases from V and 0 from J, leaving 11 bases between them.

The gene calls are TRBV21-1 and TRBJ2-3; TRBD2, the table's D call, was not compared with the DNA. TRBV21-1 is labeled a pseudogene. The CDR3 covers 16 residues. CDR3 nucleotide sequence: TGTGCCAGCAGCAAAGTTAACGAGAAACTAGAGGATACGCAGTATTTT. It translates to CASSKVNEKLEDTQYF.

This sequence joins TRBV7-6 and TRBJ1-6; tentatively, D is TRBD1 (6 bases). This CDR3 is built from 14 residues. Germline V gene sequence: CDR1 SGHVS, CDR2 FNYEAQ. The ends were cut back, 1 base at V and 8 bases at J, with 9 bases in the middle. CDR3 loop: CASSLGTVDSPLHF. For the CDR3, the DNA is TGTGCCAGCAGCTTAGGGACAGTTGATTCACCCCTCCACTTT.

Turning to this clone: One junction end disagrees with the germline gene, perhaps due to a read error. The V call is TRBV7-9, the J call TRBJ1-2; 7 nucleotides agree with TRBD1. This CDR3 comprises 16 residues. CDR1 is SEHNR, CDR2 FQNEAQ, per germline (reference sequence). CDR3 DNA sequence: TGTTCCAGCAGCCAGATAGCGACAGGGCCAGCTCGAGGCTACACCTTC. Residues: CSSSQIATGPARGYTF.

V is TRBV21-1 and J is TRBJ2-1; the table calls TRBD2, which could not be checked here. TRBV21-1 is deemed a pseudogene. The CDR3 runs to 13 residues. For the CDR3, the DNA is TGTGCCAGCAGCTTACAGGGAGGGAATGAGCAGTTCTTC. Translation: CASSLQGGNEQFF.

The chain joins TRBV5-5 to TRBJ1-1; 7 positions agree with TRBD1. Losses at the gene ends were 0 bases for V and 11 bases for J; bases not matched to a gene: 7. The CDR3 runs 13 residues. Germline V lookup: CDR1 SGHKS, CDR2 YYEKEE (reference sequence). This CDR3 reads CASSLDRGLNAFF. DNA of the CDR3: TGTGCCAGCAGCTTGGACAGGGGTCTGAACGCTTTCTTT.

V gene TRBV30 combines with J gene TRBJ1-1; D ambiguous. Germline V gene data show CDR1 as GTSNPN and CDR2 as SVGIG (reference sequence). The CDR3 sequence is 13 residues long. V lost 0 bases to trimming and J lost 4 bases, with 9 bases between them. The CDR3 protein is CAWSVNGGTEAFF. The CDR3 DNA follows: TGTGCCTGGAGTGTAAACGGAGGCACTGAAGCTTTCTTT. Full variable domain (outside the CDR3, taken from reference TRBV30 and TRBJ1-1): SQTIHQWPATLVQPVGSPLSLECTVEGTSNPNLYWYRQAAGRGLQLLFYSVGIGQISSEVPQNLSASRPQDRQFILSSKKLLLSDSGFYLCAWSVNGGTEAFFGQGTRLTVV.

This rearrangement joins TRBV5-1 to TRBJ2-7; 7 nucleotides agree with TRBD2. The CDR3 has 14 amino acids. The V gene end was trimmed by 5 bases and the J gene end by 3 bases; junction bases not matched to a gene: 8. From germline, CDR1 is SGHRS and CDR2 YFSETQ. For the CDR3, the DNA is TGCGCCAGCAGTACAATACCGGGAGGCTACGAGCAGTACTTC. This codes for CASSTIPGGYEQYF.

This clone was counted once. The junction and the germline gene differ at one end; a read error may be behind it. The V gene is TRBV7-9, the J gene TRBJ1-1; D is perhaps TRBD1 (5 bases). Germline loops: CDR1 SEHNR, CDR2 FQNEAQ (reference sequence). The CDR3 extends over 13 amino acids. The chain's CDR3 is CSSNKDTNTEAFF. The CDR3 DNA sequence: TGTTCCAGCAACAAGGACACGAACACTGAAGCTTTCTTT.

This sequence joins TRBV5-1 and TRBJ2-2; 12 bases are shared with TRBD2. The germline gives CDR1 SGHRS, CDR2 YFSETQ. V shed 3 bases and J 6 bases; nucleotides not matched to a gene: 9. The CDR3 spans 17 residues. The CDR3 DNA reads as TGCGCCAGCAGCTCCCGGCCCTCTAGCGGGGGGGCCGGGGAGCTGTTTTTT. This translates into CASSSRPSSGGAGELFF.

The chain links TRBV5-6 to TRBJ2-7, with D maybe TRBD2 (6 bases). This CDR3 is 17 amino acids long. Germline V gene lookup returns CDR1 SGHDT and CDR2 YYEEEE. Trimming shortened V by 6 bases and J by 3 bases, and 25 bases separated the two germline ends. Written as DNA, the CDR3 is TGTGCCAGCACCCGAGGCCCACTAGCTACCTTTCTCTACGAGCAGTACTTC. Translated, it gives CASTRGPLATFLYEQYF.

V gene TRBV2 combines with J gene TRBJ1-5; 12 bases map to TRBD1. The CDR3 runs 16 residues. The junction had 11 bases not matched to a gene; V was cut back by 6 bases and J by 8 bases. Germline V lookup: CDR1 SNHLY, CDR2 FYNNEI. CDR3 coding DNA: TGTGCCAGCAGCTTCCGGGACAGGGGGCCAAGAGAGCCCCAGCATTTT. This sequence encodes CASSFRDRGPREPQHF.

The chain carries TRBV9 and TRBJ2-3; 12 nucleotides line up with TRBD2. Trimming at V came to 5 bases and at J to 2 bases, leaving 12 bases not matched to a gene. The CDR3 covers 18 residues. Germline V CDR1 and CDR2: SGDLS, YYNGEE. The CDR3 nucleotides are TGTGCCAGCAGTGCCCCTGGGACTAGCGGGCTAAACACAGATACGCAGTATTTT. Protein sequence: CASSAPGTSGLNTDTQYF.

The chain recombines TRBV6-6 with TRBJ1-5; D not certain. CDR1 and CDR2 (germline): MNHNY, SVGAGI (reference sequence). The V gene lost 2 bases and the J gene lost 6 bases, with 11 bases spanning the gap. This CDR3 is built from 14 residues. CDR3 sequence: CASSYAGRSQPQHF. The CDR3 DNA follows: TGTGCCAGCAGTTACGCCGGGAGAAGTCAGCCCCAGCATTTT.

The V and J genes are TRBV7-3 and TRBJ2-3; TRBD2 agrees at 7 bases. Germline CDR1 is SGHTA and CDR2 is FQGTGA. The trim removed 6 bases at V and 1 base at J, leaving 1 base unmatched. This CDR3 contains 13 residues. The CDR3 region is CASRRGGTDTQYF. CDR3 coding DNA: TGTGCCAGCAGACGGGGGGGCACAGATACGCAGTATTTT.

V gene TRBV30 combines with J gene TRBJ2-1; TRBD2 agrees at 11 bases. Germline CDR1 and CDR2: GTSNPN and SVGIG (reference sequence). With V trimmed by 5 bases and J by 5 bases, 5 bases remained unmatched. The CDR3 has 14 amino acids. CDR3 protein: CAWALAGGHNEQFF. Here the CDR3 DNA reads TGTGCCTGGGCGCTAGCGGGAGGCCACAATGAGCAGTTCTTC.

The chain uses TRBV25-1 and TRBJ1-6; 8 nucleotides align to TRBD1. J lost 10 bases, V lost 7 bases, and 6 bases had no gene match. The length of the CDR3 is 13 residues. In germline, CDR1 is MGHDK, CDR2 SYGVNS. Here the CDR3 reads CASTPGGQSPLHF. For the CDR3, the DNA is TGTGCCAGCACGCCAGGGGGCCAGTCACCCCTCCACTTT. The full variable domain, rest sourced from reference TRBV25-1 and TRBJ1-6, is EADIYQTPRYLVIGTGKKITLECSQTMGHDKMYWYQQDPGMELHLIHYSYGVNSTEKGDLSSESTVSRIRTEHFPLTLESARPSHTSQYLCASTPGGQSPLHFGNGTRLTVT.

The chain carries TRBV5-4 and TRBJ2-2; 8 bases map to TRBD2. This CDR3 has 17 amino acids. Germline CDR1 SGHNT, CDR2 YYREEE (reference sequence). The V gene end was trimmed by 3 bases and the J gene end by 1 base; junction bases not matched to a gene: 8. CDR3 sequence: CASSSGLGGGNTGELFF. DNA for the CDR3: TGTGCCAGCAGCTCGGGACTAGGAGGTGGGAACACCGGGGAGCTGTTTTTT.

This chain connects TRBV10-1 to TRBJ1-1; D gene uncertain. CDR1 WNHNN and CDR2 SYGVQD come from the germline V gene (reference sequence). The CDR3 sequence is 13 residues long. With 6 bases removed from V and 1 base from J, the gap between germline ends came to 9 bases. Here the CDR3 DNA reads TGCGCCAGCAGGAGGGCGCCGAACACTGAAGCTTTCTTT. Its translation: CASRRAPNTEAFF.

About this clone itself: A junction boundary mismatches the germline segment, possibly from a read error. The chain is built from TRBV25-1 and TRBJ1-2; unclear D gene. The CDR3 is 11 residues long. Looked up from germline, CDR1 is MGHDK and CDR2 is SYGVNS. Written as DNA, the CDR3 is TGTGCCAGCAGCCCCGGCGGGTTCTTCTTCTTC. This gives the protein CASSPGGFFFF.

This clone appeared a single time. This sample includes further DNA sequences coding for the same CDR3. The V gene is TRBV11-2, the J gene TRBJ2-3; TRBD2 matches 13 bases. Trimming removed 4 bases from V and 4 bases from J; junction bases left unmatched: 5. The germline V gene encodes CDR1 SGHAT and CDR2 FQNNGV. This CDR3 has 16 residues. The CDR3 region has the DNA TGTGCCAGCAGCTACACTAGCGGGGGGGCTTCAGATACGCAGTATTTT. Its translation is CASSYTSGGASDTQYF.

The rearrangement links TRBV2 to TRBJ1-1; D gene unclear. CDR1 and CDR2 (germline): SNHLY, FYNNEI. The CDR3 length is 12 residues. V was cut by 7 bases and J by 4 bases, with 10 bases left in between. This CDR3 is CASISSVTEAFF. CDR3 nucleotides: TGTGCCAGCATCTCGAGTGTCACTGAAGCTTTCTTT.

The chain is built from TRBV5-8 and TRBJ1-1, with D hard to call. CDR1 and CDR2 from the germline V gene are SGHTS and YDEGEE. Trimming removed 0 bases from V and 6 bases from J, with 6 bases in between. This CDR3 is 12 amino acids long. As DNA, the CDR3 is TGTGCCAGCAGCTTGGACTACTCTGAAGCTTTCTTT. Protein product: CASSLDYSEAFF.

This clone has just a few counts. This sequence joins TRBV6-1 and TRBJ2-1; TRBD1 might be the D (7 bases). There are 15 residues in the CDR3. V lost 1 base and J 4 bases, leaving 11 bases between the germline ends. The germline V gene encodes CDR1 MNHNS and CDR2 SASEGT. DNA of the CDR3: TGTGCCAGCAGTGAAGGGGCAGGGGGGTACAATGAGCAGTTCTTC. Protein sequence: CASSEGAGGYNEQFF.

The rearrangement joins TRBV12-5 to TRBJ2-2; 12 nucleotides agree with TRBD2. The germline V gene has CDR1 LGHNT and CDR2 FRNRAP. The CDR3 totals 18 residues. After removal of 4 bases from V and 2 bases from J, the junction contained 8 bases not matched to a gene. DNA of the CDR3: TGTGCTAGTGGTTCCGTCCCGGGACTAGCGGGTAACACCGGGGAGCTGTTTTTT. Its translation is CASGSVPGLAGNTGELFF.

A note on this clone: The final CDR3 position lacks the conserved phenylalanine or tryptophan, pointing to a likely read error. It is unclear where the CDR3 begins or ends on the DNA, so no DNA is shown, and the CDR3 is as TCRdb lists it. The V and J genes are TRBV6-4 and TRBJ1-6; no DNA check was done on the table's D call, TRBD1. A total of 14 residues make up the CDR3, ends included. CDR1 and CDR2 (germline): MRHNA, SNTAGT. The CDR3 reads CASKTLGQGRTELE.

The V gene is TRBV25-1, the J gene TRBJ2-1, with a tentative D call TRBD2 (6 bases). This CDR3 is built from 17 residues. Per the germline V gene, CDR1 is MGHDK and CDR2 is SYGVNS. V was pared by 4 bases and J by 6 bases, with 22 bases between. CDR3 nucleotide sequence: TGTGCCAGCAGTGGGGAATCGGCGGGGACCTACATCAATGAGCAGTTCTTC. This translates into CASSGESAGTYINEQFF.